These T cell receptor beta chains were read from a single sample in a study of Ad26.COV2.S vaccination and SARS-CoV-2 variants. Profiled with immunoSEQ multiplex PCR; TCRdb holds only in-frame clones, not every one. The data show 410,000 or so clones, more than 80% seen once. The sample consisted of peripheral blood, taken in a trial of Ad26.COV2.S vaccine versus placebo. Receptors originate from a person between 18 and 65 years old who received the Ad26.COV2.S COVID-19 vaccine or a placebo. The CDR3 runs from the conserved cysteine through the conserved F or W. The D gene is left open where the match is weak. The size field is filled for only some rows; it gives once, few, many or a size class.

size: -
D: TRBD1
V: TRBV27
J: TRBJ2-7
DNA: TGTGCCAGCAGTTTAATGGGACAGGGTCACGAGCAGTACTTC
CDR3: CASSLMGQGHEQYF

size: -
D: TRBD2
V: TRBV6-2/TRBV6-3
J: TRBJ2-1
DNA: TGTGCCAGCAGTTTAATAGCGGGAGGGGTTAATGAGCAGTTCTTC
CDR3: CASSLIAGGVNEQFF

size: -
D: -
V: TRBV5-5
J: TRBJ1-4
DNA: TGTGCCAGCAGCCGCCTGTCGGCAACTAATGAAAAACTGTTTTTT
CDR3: CASSRLSATNEKLFF

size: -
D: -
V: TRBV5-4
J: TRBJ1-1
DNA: TGTGCCAGCAGCCCCCGGGACCCAAACACTGAAGCTTTCTTT
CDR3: CASSPRDPNTEAFF

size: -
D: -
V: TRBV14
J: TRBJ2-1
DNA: TGTGCCAGCAGACCCTTCCCTTTGGGGGACAATGAGCAGTTCTTC
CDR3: CASRPFPLGDNEQFF

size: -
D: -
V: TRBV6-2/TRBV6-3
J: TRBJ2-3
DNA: TGTGCCAGCAACCCTCAAGGGATTACGCAGTATTTT
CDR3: CASNPQGITQYF

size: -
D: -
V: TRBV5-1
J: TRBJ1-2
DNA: TGCGCCAGCAGCTTGGTGGCAGCGGGTAACTATGGCTACACCTTC
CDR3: CASSLVAAGNYGYTF

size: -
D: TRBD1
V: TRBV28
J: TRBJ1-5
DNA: TGTGCCAGCAGTTTACAATTTCACAGGGGCATGTACAATCAGCCCCAGCATTTT
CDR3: CASSLQFHRGMYNQPQHF

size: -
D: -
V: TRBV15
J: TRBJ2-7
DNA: TGTGCCACCAGCGGGGGATTAACCTACGAGCAGTACTTC
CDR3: CATSGGLTYEQYF

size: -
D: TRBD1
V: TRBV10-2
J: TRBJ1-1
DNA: TGCGCCAGCAGTGATCAGGGGGCCGCTGAAGCTTTCTTT
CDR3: CASSDQGAAEAFF

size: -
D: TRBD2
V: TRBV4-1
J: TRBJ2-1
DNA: TGCGCCAGCAGCCAAGAGGGGCGGCTAGCGGACAATGAGCAGTTCTTC
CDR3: CASSQEGRLADNEQFF

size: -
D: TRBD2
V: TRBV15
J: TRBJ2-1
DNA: TGTGCCACCAGCTCGGGGCCCAGGGAGGGCGGCAATGAGCAGTTCTTC
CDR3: CATSSGPREGGNEQFF

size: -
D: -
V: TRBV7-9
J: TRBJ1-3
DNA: TGTGCCAGCACCCCGAGAGGTTCTGGAAACACCATATATTTT
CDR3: CASTPRGSGNTIYF

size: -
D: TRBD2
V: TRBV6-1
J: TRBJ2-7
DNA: TGTGCCAGCAGTGCCGTCCCGGGACTAGCGGGAGGGAGCTCCTACGAGCAGTACTTC
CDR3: CASSAVPGLAGGSSYEQYF

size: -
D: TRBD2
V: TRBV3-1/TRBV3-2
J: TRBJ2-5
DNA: TGTGCCAGCAGACTAGCGGGACAAGAGACCCAGTACTTC
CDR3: CASRLAGQETQYF

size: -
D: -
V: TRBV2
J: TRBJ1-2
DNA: TGTGCCAGCAGTGGAACGGATTATGGCTACACCTTC
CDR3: CASSGTDYGYTF

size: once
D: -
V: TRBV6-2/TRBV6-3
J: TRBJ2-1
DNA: TGTGCCAGCAGTTGGGCTAGCGATCCCCATGAGCAGTTCTTC
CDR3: CASSWASDPHEQFF

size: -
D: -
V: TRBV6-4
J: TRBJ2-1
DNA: TGTGCCAGCAGTGACTCGAAATCAATTGACTACAATGAGCAGTTCTTC
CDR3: CASSDSKSIDYNEQFF

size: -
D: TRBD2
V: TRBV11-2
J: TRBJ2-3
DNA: TGTGCCAGCAGCTTATTGGCTAGCGGGAGCACAGATACGCAGTATTTT
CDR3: CASSLLASGSTDTQYF

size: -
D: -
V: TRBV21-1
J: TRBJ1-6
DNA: TGTGCCAGCAGCTTGTTACTAAGCCATTCACCCCTCCACTTT
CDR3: CASSLLLSHSPLHF

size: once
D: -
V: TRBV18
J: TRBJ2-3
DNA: TGTGCCAGCTCACTCCCCGGCACAGATACGCAGTATTTT
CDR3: CASSLPGTDTQYF

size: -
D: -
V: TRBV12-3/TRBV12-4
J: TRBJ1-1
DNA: TGTGCCAGCACCCCTCCCTCGGGGTTTTTGGCTTTCTTT
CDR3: CASTPPSGFLAFF

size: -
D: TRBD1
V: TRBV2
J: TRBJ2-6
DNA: TGTGCCAGCCACAGGGACAGGAGCTCTGGGGCCAACGTCCTGACTTTC
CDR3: CASHRDRSSGANVLTF

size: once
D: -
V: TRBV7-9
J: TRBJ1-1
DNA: TGTGCCAGCAGCAAAACGAACACTGAAGCTTTCTTT
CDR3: CASSKTNTEAFF

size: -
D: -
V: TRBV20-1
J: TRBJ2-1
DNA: TGCAGTGCTGCTGGCCAAAATGAGCAGTTCTTC
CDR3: CSAAGQNEQFF

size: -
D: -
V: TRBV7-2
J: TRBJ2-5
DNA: TGTGCCAGCAGCACAACCGGGACGAGCGTATCGGGGACCCAGTACTTC
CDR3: CASSTTGTSVSGTQYF

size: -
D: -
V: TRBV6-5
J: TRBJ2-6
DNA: TGTGCCAGCAGTTACGCTACAGGAATAGGCGTCCTGACTTTC
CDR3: CASSYATGIGVLTF

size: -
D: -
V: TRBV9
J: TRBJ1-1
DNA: TGTGCCAGCAGCGCCGTTGGGACAAAGAACACTGAAGCTTTCTTT
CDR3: CASSAVGTKNTEAFF

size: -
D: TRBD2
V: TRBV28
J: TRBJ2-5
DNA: TGTGCCAGCAGTTTGGCGTCTAGCGGGGAGACCCAGTACTTC
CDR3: CASSLASSGETQYF

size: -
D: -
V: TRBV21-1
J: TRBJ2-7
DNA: TGTGCCAGCAGCAAAGGGACTAGCGGGAGTGCCGAGCAGTACTTC
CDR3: CASSKGTSGSAEQYF

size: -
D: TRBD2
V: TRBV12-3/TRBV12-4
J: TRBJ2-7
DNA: TGTGCCAGCAGTTTTGGGGGAGGGCAATGGTACTTC
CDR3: CASSFGGGQWYF